Reported below is one T cell receptor (beta chain). CDR1 is MDHEN, CDR2 SYDVKM, per germline. This CDR3 contains 13 residues. V shed 7 bases and J shed 2 bases, with 11 bases lying between them. This sample is part of a study of control samples from healthy donors and cancer patients. Method: immunoSEQ multiplex PCR; TCRdb's copy keeps in-frame clones and lacks some. The data show 110,000 to 150,000 clones, roughly 90% seen once. This clonotype was sampled from a young man in good health. Material for sequencing was blood. The chain links TRBV28 to TRBJ1-2; the D gene is possibly TRBD1 (5 bases). CDR3 coding DNA: TGTGCCAGCAACGTGGACAAGAACTATGGCTACACCTTC. It codes for CASNVDKNYGYTF.